The 21 T cell receptor beta chains below all came from one sample that was sequenced in a study of CD8 T cells in ankylosing spondylitis. Via MiXCR, TCRdb re-called the 5' RACE reads, giving one row per CDR3 protein. The repertoire holds 150,000 to 200,000 distinct CDR3 sequences, with roughly 10% as singletons. The sample taken for sequencing was blood, either unsorted or a sorted T cell fraction (not recorded which). The receptors originated from a male donor with ankylosing spondylitis or in good health (not recorded which).

On this clonotype itself: A much larger clone lies one base from this, so it may be a read error. The chain carries TRBV20-1 and TRBJ1-1; 9 bases fit TRBD1. The trim removed 7 bases at V and 0 bases at J, leaving 12 bases unmatched. Germline loops: CDR1 DFQATT, CDR2 SNEGSKA (reference sequence). The CDR3 sequence is 16 residues long. The CDR3: CSVSLGQGAMNTEAFF. The CDR3 nucleotides are TGCAGTGTTAGCTTGGGACAGGGAGCTATGAACACTGAAGCTTTCTTT.

The chain is built from TRBV7-6 and TRBJ2-1; 7 nucleotides agree with TRBD1. CDR3 size: 16 residues. From germline, CDR1 is SGHVS and CDR2 FNYEAQ. Germline trimming cut 0 bases from V and 7 bases from J; bases unmatched to any gene: 9. The CDR3 reads CASSLAWQGVGNEQFF. The CDR3 DNA sequence: TGTGCCAGCAGCTTAGCGTGGCAGGGGGTTGGGAATGAGCAGTTCTTC.

At least ten counts were recorded for this clonotype. The chain couples TRBV27 to TRBJ2-3, with 8 bases that match TRBD1. The length of the CDR3 is 16 residues. Germline values: CDR1 MNHEY, CDR2 SMNVEV (reference sequence). V trimming: 4 bases; J trimming: 4 bases; junction bases outside the gene matches: 10. Here the CDR3 reads CASSSTDRASADTQYF. Written as DNA, the CDR3 is TGTGCCAGCAGTTCGACGGACAGGGCCTCTGCAGATACGCAGTATTTT.

This clonotype was recorded a few times. The J gene is TRBJ1-2, the V gene TRBV5-1, with TRBD1 matching 10 bases. V lost 0 bases, J lost 8 bases, and 7 bases stayed unmatched. Germline-derived CDR1 and CDR2 are SGHRS and YFSETQ. This CDR3 has 15 amino acids. CDR3 nucleotide sequence: TGCGCCAGCAGCTTGGGCGACAGGGGGCGAGAAGGCTACACCTTC. As protein: CASSLGDRGREGYTF.

This clonotype showed up many times. The chain combines TRBV29-1 with TRBJ2-7; 8 nucleotides align to TRBD1. Germline V CDR1 and CDR2: SQVTM, ANQGSEA. The CDR3 runs to 13 residues. J gave up 1 base and V 3 bases, and 2 bases lay outside the gene matches. Written as DNA, the CDR3 is TGCAGCGTTGACGGACAGGGTTCCTACGAGCAGTACTTC. It encodes CSVDGQGSYEQYF.

The rearrangement joins TRBV2 to TRBJ1-1; 7 positions match TRBD1. Germline V gene sequence: CDR1 SNHLY, CDR2 FYNNEI. The junction had 6 bases not matched to a gene; V was cut back by 10 bases and J by 4 bases. The CDR3 is made up of 12 amino acids. This chain's CDR3 is CAKDDRATEAFF. CDR3 nucleotide sequence: TGTGCCAAAGATGACAGGGCCACTGAAGCTTTCTTT.

This clonotype was observed at least ten times. This sequence joins TRBV28 and TRBJ2-7; the D gene is possibly TRBD1 (6 bases). The CDR3 totals 16 residues. CDR1 and CDR2 from the germline V gene are MDHEN and SYDVKM. Trimming shortened V by 3 bases and J by 0 bases, and 15 bases separated the two germline ends. CDR3 bases: TGTGCCAGCAGTTTCTACTCAGGGGAGAGCTCCTACGAGCAGTACTTC. Translation: CASSFYSGESSYEQYF.

This clonotype came up many times. In DNA, the CDR3 is TGCGCCAGCAGCCAAGATAACGGGGGGGCGAGTGGCTACACCTTC. It encodes CASSQDNGGASGYTF. The chain joins TRBV4-3 to TRBJ1-2; D may be TRBD1 (6 bases). Trimming cost V 0 bases and J 7 bases, with 15 bases left between them. The germline V gene has CDR1 LGHNA and CDR2 YSLEER. This CDR3 has 15 residues.

This clonotype was detected ten times or more. V usage is TRBV2 and J usage is TRBJ1-1; D gene uncertain. V shed 1 base and J shed 5 bases, with 5 bases lying between them. Looked up from germline, CDR1 is SNHLY and CDR2 is FYNNEI. The CDR3 has 12 residues. This CDR3 is CASSEERTEAFF. CDR3 in DNA: TGTGCCAGCAGTGAAGAGAGGACTGAAGCTTTCTTT.

As for this clonotype: A much larger clone differs by one base, so this may be a read error. The chain combines TRBV12-3 or TRBV12-4 with TRBJ2-7; a weak D match, TRBD1 (5 bases). This CDR3 has 13 amino acids. CDR3 nucleotide sequence: TGTACCAGCAGTTTAGCAGGGTTCTACGAGCAGTACTTC. Its protein is CTSSLAGFYEQYF.

This chain connects TRBV19 to TRBJ2-1; D is unresolved. From germline, CDR1 is LNHDA and CDR2 SQIVND (reference sequence). Trimming took 3 bases from V and 0 from J, leaving 12 bases between them. The CDR3 consists of 16 residues. CDR3 DNA sequence: TGTGCCAGTAGTATTTCCTTCCTGAGCTCCTACAATGAGCAGTTCTTC. Translating gives CASSISFLSSYNEQFF.

This clonotype was detected many times. The chain links TRBV12-3 or TRBV12-4 to TRBJ2-3; D unclear. This CDR3 spans 14 amino acids. V gave up 7 bases and J gave up 0 bases, with 11 bases separating them. CDR3 sequence reads: CASTPGSSTDTQYF. The CDR3 coding sequence is TGTGCCAGCACCCCGGGCTCTAGCACAGATACGCAGTATTTT.

The table lists this clonotype with many counts. The rearrangement uses TRBV20-1 and TRBJ2-7; D is perhaps TRBD1 (6 bases). The V gene lost 0 bases and the J gene lost 5 bases, with 14 bases spanning the gap. This CDR3 contains 14 residues. Germline V gene lookup returns CDR1 DFQATT and CDR2 SNEGSKA (reference sequence). This CDR3 is CSARDGRGVNEQYF. DNA for the CDR3: TGCAGTGCTAGAGATGGCAGGGGTGTCAACGAGCAGTACTTC.

This chain connects TRBV2 to TRBJ2-3; D is unresolved. The CDR3 has 13 amino acids. The germline CDR1 and CDR2 sequences are SNHLY and FYNNEI. Trimming pared 5 bases from V and 3 bases from J, leaving 9 bases between. CDR3 region: CASSLLKTDTQYF. CDR3 nucleotide sequence: TGTGCCAGCAGTTTACTCAAGACAGATACGCAGTATTTT.

This clonotype was observed at least ten times. This rearrangement joins TRBV19 to TRBJ2-7, with TRBD2 identical over 8 bases. The CDR3 consists of 14 residues. CDR1 is LNHDA and CDR2 is SQIVND in the germline V gene (reference sequence). V shed 5 bases, J shed 0 bases, and the junction held 3 bases outside the gene matches. The CDR3 sequence is CASSPREASYEQYF. In nucleotides, the CDR3 is TGTGCCAGTAGTCCGCGGGAGGCCTCCTACGAGCAGTACTTC. Supplemented by reference TRBV19 and TRBJ2-7, the full variable domain reads DGGITQSPKYLFRKEGQNVTLSCEQNLNHDAMYWYRQDPGQGLRLIYYSQIVNDFQKGDIAEGYSVSREKKESFPLTVTSAQKNPTAFYLCASSPREASYEQYFGPGTRLTVT.

This clonotype appeared many times. This chain connects TRBV5-1 to TRBJ2-5, with D tentatively TRBD2 (5 bases). CDR3 length: 14 residues. V lost 1 base, J lost 5 bases, and 12 bases lay in between. In germline, CDR1 is SGHRS, CDR2 YFSETQ. The CDR3 DNA follows: TGCGCCAGCAGCTTGCTTGAGGGCGGGGAGACCCAGTACTTC. Residues: CASSLLEGGETQYF.

This clonotype was counted only a few times. This rearrangement joins TRBV6-2 or TRBV6-3 to TRBJ2-7; D may be TRBD1 (6 bases). Germline V gene lookup returns CDR1 MNHEY and CDR2 SVGEGT. The CDR3 totals 13 residues. Trimming pared 3 bases from V and 4 bases from J, leaving 10 bases between. The CDR3 loop reads CASSYATGYEQYF. The CDR3 nucleotides read TGTGCCAGCAGTTATGCGACAGGATACGAGCAGTACTTC.

The table lists this clonotype with many counts. The V and J genes are TRBV20-1 and TRBJ2-5; tentative D call: TRBD2 (5 bases). The CDR3 covers 13 residues. Germline V CDR1 and CDR2: DFQATT, SNEGSKA (reference sequence). V shed 5 bases and J shed 2 bases, with 12 bases lying between them. In DNA form, the CDR3 reads TGCAGTGCTTATACAGCGGTACAAGAGACCCAGTACTTC. It is translated as CSAYTAVQETQYF.

There are a few counts of this clonotype. The chain joins TRBV11-3 to TRBJ1-1; 8 bases line up with TRBD1. Germline loops: CDR1 SGHNT, CDR2 YENEEA. The CDR3 has 15 amino acids. The trim removed 4 bases at V and 3 bases at J, leaving 7 bases unmatched. CDR3 loop: CASSSRGRGDTEAFF. The CDR3 DNA sequence: TGTGCCAGCAGCTCCAGGGGGCGCGGAGACACTGAAGCTTTCTTT. The full variable domain, in which reference TRBV11-3 and TRBJ1-1 provide the parts outside the CDR3, is EAGVVQSPRYKIIEKKQPVAFWCNPISGHNTLYWYLQNLGQGPELLIRYENEEAVDDSQLPKDRFSAERLKGVDSTLKIQPAELGDSAVYLCASSSRGRGDTEAFFGQGTRLTVV.

This clonotype occurred many times. This chain's CDR3 is CASSFSGGTDTQYF. The CDR3 bases are TGTGCCAGCAGTTTCAGCGGGGGGACAGATACGCAGTATTTT. The V gene is TRBV12-3 or TRBV12-4, the J gene TRBJ2-3, with 9 bases matching TRBD2. The CDR3 loop spans 14 amino acids. V shed 3 bases and J 3 bases; nucleotides not matched to a gene: 1.

This clonotype occurred many times. The chain employs TRBV9 and TRBJ2-1, with 11 bases matching TRBD1. Unmatched junction bases numbered 7, after V lost 3 bases and J lost 8 bases. The germline CDR1 and CDR2 sequences are SGDLS and YYNGEE. This CDR3 contains 15 residues. The CDR3 region has the DNA TGTGCCAGCAGCGAGGGACAGGGGGTGACATATGAGCAGTTCTTC. Translated: CASSEGQGVTYEQFF.